This entry lists 32 T cell receptor beta chains sequenced from one sample in a study of shared clonotypes between healthy human individuals. TCRdb keeps only in-frame clones here, not all; method: immunoSEQ multiplex PCR. The sample lists around 530,000 clones; roughly four fifths were seen once. Source material: PBMCs. The source of these receptors is a woman between 35 and 50 years old in good health. Some clones in this sample may be carry-over from other donors' samples.

A word on this clone: At the DNA level, this CDR3 is encoded by other sequences in the same sample as well. The chain links TRBV7-2 to TRBJ2-4; no clear D gene. V lost 3 bases and J 0 bases, leaving 9 bases between the germline ends. Germline V CDR1 and CDR2: SGHTA, FQGNSA. The CDR3 is made up of 15 amino acids. In nucleotides, the CDR3 is TGTGCCAGCAGCTTGGCTGGGCTAGCCAAAAACATTCAGTACTTC. Residues: CASSLAGLAKNIQYF.

The rearrangement uses TRBV11-1 and TRBJ2-1; D is ambiguous. The CDR3 runs to 15 residues. V was cut by 3 bases and J by 4 bases, with 13 bases left in between. Germline V gene data show CDR1 as SGHAT and CDR2 as FQDESV (reference sequence). The CDR3 region is CASSLRLALYNEQFF. The DNA for the CDR3 is TGTGCCAGCAGCTTGAGGTTGGCCTTATACAATGAGCAGTTCTTC.

The V call is TRBV13, the J call TRBJ1-4, with D possibly being TRBD1 (5 bases). Trimming pared 3 bases from V and 3 bases from J, leaving 8 bases between. The CDR3 is 14 amino acids. Germline CDR1 is PRHDT and CDR2 is FYEKMQ (reference sequence). The CDR3 DNA is TGTGCCAGCAGCTTGCAGGGAGCTAATGAAAAACTGTTTTTT. It yields the protein CASSLQGANEKLFF. Full variable domain (remainder filled in from reference TRBV13 and TRBJ1-4): AAGVIQSPRHLIKEKRETATLKCYPIPRHDTVYWYQQGPGQDPQFLISFYEKMQSDKGSIPDRFSAQQFSDYHSELNMSSLELGDSALYFCASSLQGANEKLFFGSGTQLSVL.

Turning to this clone: An end of the junction differs from the germline gene, which may be a read error. V usage is TRBV7-2 and J usage is TRBJ2-3; 8 positions match TRBD2. The CDR3 loop spans 14 amino acids. From germline, CDR1 is SGHTA and CDR2 FQGNSA. The CDR3 DNA reads as TGCGCCAGCAGCCAGGGACTAGAGGCAGATACGCAGTATTTT. The encoded protein is CASSQGLEADTQYF.

The V and J genes are TRBV5-1 and TRBJ2-1, with no clear D. There are 13 residues in the CDR3. V was pared by 0 bases and J by 4 bases, with 5 bases between. From germline, CDR1 is SGHRS and CDR2 YFSETQ. CDR3: CASSLEQYNEQFF. CDR3 nucleotides: TGCGCCAGCAGCTTGGAACAGTACAATGAGCAGTTCTTC.

In its sample, this clone was seen once. The chain joins TRBV2 to TRBJ1-4; no definite D call. Germline loops: CDR1 SNHLY, CDR2 FYNNEI. The ends were cut back, 4 bases at V and 6 bases at J, with 9 bases in the middle. The CDR3 length is 13 residues. The CDR3 region has the DNA TGTGCCAGCAGTGGCGAGCCAGATGAAAAACTGTTTTTT. Protein sequence: CASSGEPDEKLFF. Combining the CDR3 with reference TRBV2 and TRBJ1-4 gives the whole variable domain EPEVTQTPSHQVTQMGQEVILRCVPISNHLYFYWYRQILGQKVEFLVSFYNNEISEKSEIFDDQFSVERPDGSNFTLKIRSTKLEDSAMYFCASSGEPDEKLFFGSGTQLSVL.

In regard to this clone: This specimen includes other DNA sequences encoding the same CDR3. V and J are TRBV18 and TRBJ2-5, with unresolved D. Germline V gives CDR1 KGHSH, CDR2 LQKENI. This CDR3 spans 12 amino acids. V was shortened by 2 bases and J by 3 bases, with 4 bases between the two germline ends. The CDR3 loop is CASSPSKETQYF. In nucleotides, the CDR3 is TGTGCCAGCTCACCATCTAAAGAGACCCAGTACTTC.

This clone was counted once. The chain is built from TRBV28 and TRBJ1-1, with unresolved D. Germline V gene data show CDR1 as MDHEN and CDR2 as SYDVKM. There are 12 residues in the CDR3. Trimming shortened V by 5 bases and J by 8 bases, and 12 bases separated the two germline ends. CDR3 in amino acids: CASSEGLQEAFF. As DNA, the CDR3 is TGTGCCAGCAGTGAGGGCTTACAAGAAGCTTTCTTT. The whole variable domain, remainder taken from reference TRBV28 and TRBJ1-1, is DVKVTQSSRYLVKRTGEKVFLECVQDMDHENMFWYRQDPGLGLRLIYFSYDVKMKEKGDIPEGYSVSREKKERFSLILESASTNQTSMYLCASSEGLQEAFFGQGTRLTVV.

The CDR3 region has the DNA TGTGCCAGCAGCCAAGATCTTCGGCAGGGTGACTATGGCTACACCTTC. Its protein product is CASSQDLRQGDYGYTF. The chain links TRBV4-2 to TRBJ1-2, with D possibly TRBD1 on 5 matching bases. V shed 0 bases and J shed 3 bases, with 14 bases lying between them. The length of the CDR3 is 16 residues. The germline CDR1 and CDR2 sequences are LGHNA and YNFKEQ.

Comments on this clone: This likely reflects a read error, since a far larger clone is one base away. The chain is built from TRBV11-2 and TRBJ2-1; TRBD2 agrees at 9 bases. The CDR3 has 15 residues. The V gene's germline CDR1 is SGHAT and CDR2 FQNNGV. This CDR3 is CASSVQAGGYNERFF. The CDR3 bases are TGTGCCAGCAGCGTGCAAGCGGGAGGATACAATGAGCGGTTCTTC.

This rearrangement joins TRBV27 to TRBJ2-3, with D tentatively TRBD2 (6 bases). The CDR3 is 16 amino acids. Germline CDR1 reads MNHEY; CDR2 reads SMNVEV (reference sequence). V was shortened by 2 bases and J by 2 bases, with 14 bases between the two germline ends. The CDR3 region has the DNA TGTGCCAGCAGTTTACTAGCGACAGCTACCACAGATACGCAGTATTTT. Translation gives CASSLLATATTDTQYF.

The rearrangement joins TRBV23-1 to TRBJ1-2; no clear D. TRBV23-1 is an ORF, and what it does is uncertain. The CDR3 runs to 15 residues. Trimming removed 2 bases from V and 3 bases from J, with 13 bases in between. The CDR3 nucleotides read TGCGCCAGCAGTCAAAGAGCGGCAGCCCACTATGGCTACACCTTC. Translating gives CASSQRAAAHYGYTF.

Worth noting for this clone: One junction end disagrees with the germline gene, perhaps due to a read error. The chain joins TRBV29-1 to TRBJ2-6, with D perhaps given as TRBD1 or TRBD2 (5 bases each). CDR1 is SQVTM and CDR2 is ANQGSEA in the germline V gene. The CDR3 has 13 residues. DNA for the CDR3: TGCAGCGTTGACTGTGCCGGGGCCAACGTCCTGGCTTTC. Translating gives CSVDCAGANVLAF. The full variable domain, completed using reference TRBV29-1 and TRBJ2-6, is SAVISQKPSRDICQRGTSLTIQCQVDSQVTMMFWYRQQPGQSLTLIATANQGSEATYESGFVIDKFPISRPNLTFSTLTVSNMSPEDSSIYLCSVDCAGANVLAFGAGSRLTVL.

The J gene is TRBJ1-5, the V gene TRBV28, with D possibly TRBD1 on 5 matching bases. V lost 7 bases and J 7 bases, leaving 17 bases between the germline ends. Per germline, CDR1 MDHEN and CDR2 SYDVKM. The CDR3 is 14 amino acids. The CDR3 region has the DNA TGTGCCAGCACCCTGGGGCAGGGTTGGCAGCCCCAGCATTTT. Protein sequence: CASTLGQGWQPQHF.

The V gene is TRBV7-3, the J gene TRBJ1-1, with D possibly TRBD1 on 5 matching bases. Trimming shortened V by 2 bases and J by 11 bases, and 12 bases separated the two germline ends. CDR1 SGHTA and CDR2 FQGTGA come from the germline V gene. This CDR3 has 12 residues. CDR3 loop: CASSLGGGLAFF. The CDR3 bases are TGTGCCAGCAGCTTAGGGGGAGGATTGGCTTTCTTT.

The chain employs TRBV7-9 and TRBJ2-2, with D maybe TRBD1 (5 bases). CDR3 length equals 18 residues. Per the germline V gene, CDR1 is SEHNR and CDR2 is FQNEAQ (reference sequence). Deletions cut 2 bases from V and 7 bases from J, with 23 bases between. This CDR3 is CASSLTGRLNRTGGELFF. The CDR3, as DNA: TGTGCCAGCAGCTTAACCGGACGGCTCAATCGAACAGGCGGGGAGCTGTTTTTT.

V is TRBV2 and J is TRBJ2-6; D unclear. Germline V CDR1 and CDR2: SNHLY, FYNNEI. Trimming took 1 base from V and 2 from J, leaving 6 bases between them. CDR3 length: 15 residues. CDR3 nucleotide sequence: TGTGCCAGCAGTGAAGTGAAGGCTGGGGCCAACGTCCTGACTTTC. Protein product: CASSEVKAGANVLTF.

About this clone itself: This may arise from a read error, as a much more abundant clone is one base away. The chain joins TRBV19 to TRBJ2-3; TRBD1 or TRBD2 may be the D gene (5 bases each). Trimming removed 4 bases from V and 0 bases from J, with 8 bases in between. The V gene's germline CDR1 is LNHDA and CDR2 SQIVND (reference sequence). CDR3 length equals 14 residues. As DNA, the CDR3 is TGTGCCAGTAGTACCCGGGACAGCACAGATACGCAGTATTTT. This gives the protein CASSTRDSTDTQYF.

Notes on this clone: A far larger clone is off by one base, so a read error is likely. This chain joins TRBV29-1 and TRBJ1-5; D uncertain. Between the trimmed V and J ends, which lost 6 bases and 0 bases, there was a span of 12 bases. The germline gives CDR1 SQVTM, CDR2 ANQGSEA. This CDR3 contains 14 residues. The CDR3 loop reads CSVATGISNQPQHF. DNA of the CDR3: TGCAGCGTAGCCACGGGCATTAGCAATCAGCCCCAGCATTTT. Filled out from reference TRBV29-1 and TRBJ1-5, the complete variable domain reads SAVISQKPSRDICQRGTSLTIQCQVDSQVTMMFWYRQQPGQSLTLIATANQGSEATYESGFVIDKFPISRPNLTFSTLTVSNMSPEDSSIYLCSVATGISNQPQHFGDGTRLSIL.

J is TRBJ2-7 and V is TRBV20-1; D ambiguous. Trimming took off 3 bases at V and 5 bases at J, with 8 bases between the two ends. The CDR3 has 11 residues. CDR1 is DFQATT and CDR2 is SNEGSKA in the germline V gene (reference sequence). CDR3 bases: TGCAGTGCTAGTGCCGTCGACGAGCAGTACTTC. It specifies CSASAVDEQYF.

The chain carries TRBV7-9 and TRBJ2-7, with D possibly matching TRBD2 (6 bases). CDR1 and CDR2 (germline): SEHNR, FQNEAQ (reference sequence). The CDR3 extends over 13 amino acids. The germline V and J ends were trimmed by 3 bases and 6 bases, with 12 bases remaining between them. The CDR3 region is CASSFDGGSEQYF. CDR3 sequence (DNA): TGTGCCAGCAGCTTCGACGGGGGATCCGAGCAGTACTTC.

The chain carries TRBV6-5 and TRBJ2-1; D assignment may be TRBD1 or TRBD2 (6 bases each). In germline, CDR1 is MNHEY, CDR2 SVGAGI. The length of the CDR3 is 16 residues. V lost 2 bases, J lost 6 bases, and 17 bases lay in between. CDR3 sequence: CASSYQGQLAANEQFF. CDR3 DNA sequence: TGTGCCAGCAGTTACCAGGGGCAACTAGCAGCCAATGAGCAGTTCTTC.

This clone turned up a few times. The V and J genes are TRBV19 and TRBJ2-1, with D perhaps TRBD1 (6 bases). Germline loops: CDR1 LNHDA, CDR2 SQIVND (reference sequence). The CDR3 is 16 amino acids. The V end was cut by 7 bases, the J end by 2 bases, with 18 bases between. CDR3 amino acids: CASTYSGELTYNEQFF. The CDR3, as DNA: TGTGCCAGTACGTATTCAGGGGAACTAACCTACAATGAGCAGTTCTTC.

This chain connects TRBV5-1 to TRBJ1-4; TRBD1 matches 9 bases. The germline CDR1 and CDR2 sequences are SGHRS and YFSETQ. The CDR3 runs 16 residues. V shed 2 bases, J shed 5 bases, and the junction held 7 bases outside the gene matches. This chain's CDR3 is CASSLGTGSRNEKLFF. The CDR3 nucleotides are TGCGCCAGCAGCTTAGGGACAGGGTCGCGAAATGAAAAACTGTTTTTT.

DNA for the CDR3: TGTGCCATCAGTGACCCCGACAGGGCCTATGGCTACACCTTC. Encoded protein: CAISDPDRAYGYTF. The J gene is TRBJ1-2, the V gene TRBV10-3, with 7 bases matching TRBD1. V lost 3 bases to trimming and J lost 4 bases; unmatched junction nucleotides: 5. Per germline, CDR1 ENHRY and CDR2 SYGVKD. The CDR3 has 14 residues.

This clone was observed a single time. The chain carries TRBV9 and TRBJ2-6; D may match TRBD1 or TRBD2 (5 bases each). This CDR3 comprises 16 residues. CDR1 is SGDLS and CDR2 is YYNGEE in the germline V gene. Trimming removed 3 bases from V and 3 bases from J, with 13 bases in between. CDR3 amino acids: CASSARGSSGANVLTF. In DNA form, the CDR3 reads TGTGCCAGCAGCGCGAGGGGATCGAGTGGGGCCAACGTCCTGACTTTC.

This chain links TRBV2 with TRBJ2-7; possibly TRBD1 or TRBD2 for D (5 bases each). The CDR3 runs to 15 residues. Between the trimmed V and J ends, which lost 0 bases and 3 bases, there was a span of 12 bases. CDR1 is SNHLY, CDR2 FYNNEI, per germline. CDR3 sequence: CASSEAGRRYYEQYF. The DNA of the CDR3 is TGTGCCAGCAGTGAAGCGGGGCGGAGGTACTACGAGCAGTACTTC.

Only one count was recorded for this clone. The chain links TRBV10-3 to TRBJ1-2; no firm D call. In germline, CDR1 is ENHRY, CDR2 SYGVKD. Trimming left V 2 bases short and J 4 bases short, with 8 bases between. The CDR3 length is 13 residues. The CDR3 DNA is TGTGCCATCAGTGAGGGAGAGGGCTATGGCTACACCTTC. Translation gives CAISEGEGYGYTF.

This clone was recorded once. A much larger clone lies a single base off, so this may be a read error. V usage is TRBV4-2 and J usage is TRBJ1-5; maybe TRBD1 (6 bases). The CDR3 consists of 17 residues. The germline V gene has CDR1 LGHNA and CDR2 YNFKEQ. The CDR3 region is CASSPNFLIGGNQPRHF. CDR3 bases: TGTGCCAGCAGCCCCAACTTTCTTATTGGGGGCAATCAGCCCCGGCATTTT.

As to this clone: A read error may explain this, as a much larger clone is one base away. This chain links TRBV4-1 with TRBJ1-1; D may be TRBD1 (5 bases). Germline loops: CDR1 MGHRA, CDR2 YSYEKL. This CDR3 has 14 residues. The V and J ends lost 4 bases and 3 bases respectively, with 12 bases between them. CDR3 coding DNA: TGCGCCAGCAGCCTCTACTCCAGGGACACTGAAGCTTTCTTT. It codes for CASSLYSRDTEAFF.

The chain joins TRBV28 to TRBJ2-5, with D uncertain. CDR3 length: 11 amino acids. The V end lost 7 bases, the J end lost 5 bases, and 8 bases lay between the germline ends. Germline lookup yields CDR1 MDHEN and CDR2 SYDVKM. This CDR3 reads CASNEGETQYF. The CDR3 DNA sequence: TGTGCCAGCAATGAAGGGGAGACCCAGTACTTC.

The rearrangement joins TRBV4-2 to TRBJ2-7; the D gene is possibly TRBD2 (6 bases). There are 15 residues in the CDR3. CDR1 and CDR2 (germline): LGHNA, YNFKEQ. Trimming took off 0 bases at V and 4 bases at J, with 13 bases between the two ends. The chain's CDR3 is CASSQEVAGSYEQYF. CDR3 bases: TGTGCCAGCAGCCAAGAGGTGGCGGGGTCGTACGAGCAGTACTTC.